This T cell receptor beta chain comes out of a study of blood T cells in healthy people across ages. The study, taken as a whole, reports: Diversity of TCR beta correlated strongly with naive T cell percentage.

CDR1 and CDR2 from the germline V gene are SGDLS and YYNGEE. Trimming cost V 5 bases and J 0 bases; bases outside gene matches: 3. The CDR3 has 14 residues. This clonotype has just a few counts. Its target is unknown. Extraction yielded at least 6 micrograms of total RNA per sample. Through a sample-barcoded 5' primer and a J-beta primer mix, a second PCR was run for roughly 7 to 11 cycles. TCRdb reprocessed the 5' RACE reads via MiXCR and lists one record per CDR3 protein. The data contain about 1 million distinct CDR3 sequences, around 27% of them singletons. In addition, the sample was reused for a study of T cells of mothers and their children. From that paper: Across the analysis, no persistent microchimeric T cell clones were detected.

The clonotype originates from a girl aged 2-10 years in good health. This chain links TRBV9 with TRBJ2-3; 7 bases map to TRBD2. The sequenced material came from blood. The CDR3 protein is CASSREVSTDTQYF. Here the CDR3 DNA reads TGTGCCAGCAGTCGGGAGGTGAGCACAGATACGCAGTATTTT.